This T cell receptor (beta chain) was identified in a study of technical replicates of blood from several donors (dated by TCRdb to about 2017). The library was generated by the immunoSEQ multiplex PCR assay. Drawn from immuneACCESS, this table holds only the in-frame rearrangements with V and J called that TCRdb kept. Clones are partly lost; checked studies trace under half to an unresolved V gene and leave the rest unexplained. The sample contains more than 45,000 clones, about nine tenths of them found a single time. The top ten constitute approximately 3.9% of the sample. Notes on this clone: Its binding antigen is unknown. Base qualities are missing; no much larger clone stands one base away.

V trim: 3 bases; J trim: 2 bases; unmatched bases: 2. CDR1 and CDR2, looked up from the germline V gene, are MGHRA and YSYEKL. Measured from the cysteine to the phenylalanine, the CDR3 is 15 residues long. The CDR3 DNA has 45 bases and is translated from base 1. The source is a human donor in good health. Some clones in this sample may be carry-over from other donors' samples. The sequence links TRBV4-1 to TRBJ2-1, and 9 junction bases match TRBD2. The sequencing sample was made of PBMCs. The CDR3 in this case is CASSQLAGTYNEQFF. In nucleotide form, the sequence is TGCGCCAGCAGCCAGCTAGCGGGAACCTACAATGAGCAGTTCTTC.